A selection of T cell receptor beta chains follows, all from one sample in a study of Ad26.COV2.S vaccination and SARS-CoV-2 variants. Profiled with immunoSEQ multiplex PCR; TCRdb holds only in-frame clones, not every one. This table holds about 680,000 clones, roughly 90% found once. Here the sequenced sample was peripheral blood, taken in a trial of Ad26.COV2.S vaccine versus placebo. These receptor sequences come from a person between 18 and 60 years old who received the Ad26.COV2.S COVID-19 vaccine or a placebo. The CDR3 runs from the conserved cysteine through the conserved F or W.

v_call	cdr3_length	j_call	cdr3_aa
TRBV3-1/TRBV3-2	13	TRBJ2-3	CASSGRGADTQYF
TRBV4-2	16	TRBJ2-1	CASSQEDLAGGYEQFF
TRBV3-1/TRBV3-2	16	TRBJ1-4	CASSQSLGDRREKLFF
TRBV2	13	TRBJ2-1	CAMGTSGLWEQFF
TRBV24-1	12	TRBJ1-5	CATSEGPGPQHF
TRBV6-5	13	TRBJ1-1	CASSLGQPTEAFF
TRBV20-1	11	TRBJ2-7	CSATGPGEQYF
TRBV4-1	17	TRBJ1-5	CASSQDETAYSNQPQHF
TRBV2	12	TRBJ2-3	CASKGPGDTQYF
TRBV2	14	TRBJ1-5	CASTSLDSNQPQHF
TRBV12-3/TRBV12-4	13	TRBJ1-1	CASSPGQGAEAFF
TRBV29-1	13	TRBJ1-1	CSGGGTYGTEAFF
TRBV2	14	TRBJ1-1	CASKTRGQNTEAFF
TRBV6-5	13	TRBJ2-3	CASSNLPGDTQYF
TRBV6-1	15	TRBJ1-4	CASSDVQGTNEKLFF
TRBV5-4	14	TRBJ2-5	CASSADIGQETQYF
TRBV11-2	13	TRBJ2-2	CASSLDNAGELFF
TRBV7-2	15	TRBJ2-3	CASSGRTGITDTQYF
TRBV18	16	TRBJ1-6	CASSPQPGQVRSPLHF
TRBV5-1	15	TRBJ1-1	CACSLGGAGNTEAFF
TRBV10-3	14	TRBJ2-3	CAISGWDPVGTQYF
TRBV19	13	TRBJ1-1	CASSTNRGNKAFF
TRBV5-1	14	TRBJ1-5	CASIRQGRNQPQHF
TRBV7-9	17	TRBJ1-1	CASSLGTGFVENTEAFF